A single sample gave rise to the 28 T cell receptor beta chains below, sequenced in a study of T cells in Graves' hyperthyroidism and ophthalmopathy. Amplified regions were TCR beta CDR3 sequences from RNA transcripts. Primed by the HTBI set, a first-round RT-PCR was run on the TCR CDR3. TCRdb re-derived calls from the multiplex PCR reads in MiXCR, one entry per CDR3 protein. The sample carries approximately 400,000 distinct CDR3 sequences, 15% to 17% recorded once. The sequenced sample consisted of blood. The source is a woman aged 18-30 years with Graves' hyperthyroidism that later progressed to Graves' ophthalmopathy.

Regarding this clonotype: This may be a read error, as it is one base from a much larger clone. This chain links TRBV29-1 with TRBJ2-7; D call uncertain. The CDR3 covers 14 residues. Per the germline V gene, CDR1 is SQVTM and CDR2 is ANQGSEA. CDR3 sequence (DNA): TGCAGCGGTGAAGATGATGCGGATACCTACGAGCAGTACTTC. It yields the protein CSGEDDADTYEQYF.

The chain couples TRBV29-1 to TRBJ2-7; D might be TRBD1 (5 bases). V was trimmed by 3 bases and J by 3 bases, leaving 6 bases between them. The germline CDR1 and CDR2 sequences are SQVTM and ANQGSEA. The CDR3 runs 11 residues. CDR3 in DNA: TGCAGCGTTGACCAGGGCTACGAGCAGTACTTC. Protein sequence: CSVDQGYEQYF.

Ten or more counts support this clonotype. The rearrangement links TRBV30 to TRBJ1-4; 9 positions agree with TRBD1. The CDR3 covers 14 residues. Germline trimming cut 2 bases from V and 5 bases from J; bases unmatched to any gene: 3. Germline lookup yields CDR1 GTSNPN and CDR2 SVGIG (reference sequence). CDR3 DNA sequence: TGTGCCTGGAGTTCCGGGACAGGGAATGAAAAACTGTTTTTT. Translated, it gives CAWSSGTGNEKLFF.

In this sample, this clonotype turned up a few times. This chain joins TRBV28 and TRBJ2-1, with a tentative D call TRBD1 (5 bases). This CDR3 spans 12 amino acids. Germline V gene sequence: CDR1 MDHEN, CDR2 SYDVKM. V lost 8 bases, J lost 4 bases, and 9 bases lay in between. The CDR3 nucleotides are TGTGCCAGCGGAGACAGTTACAATGAGCAGTTCTTC. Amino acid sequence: CASGDSYNEQFF.

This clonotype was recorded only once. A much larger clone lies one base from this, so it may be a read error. The DNA for the CDR3 is TGTGCCAGCGGGCAGGGGTCGATCTATGGCTACACCTTC. Protein sequence: CASGQGSIYGYTF. V is TRBV6-1 and J is TRBJ1-2, with D possibly matching TRBD1 (6 bases). CDR1 is MNHNS and CDR2 is SASEGT in the germline V gene. The germline V and J ends were trimmed by 8 bases and 4 bases, with 14 bases remaining between them. This CDR3 spans 13 amino acids.

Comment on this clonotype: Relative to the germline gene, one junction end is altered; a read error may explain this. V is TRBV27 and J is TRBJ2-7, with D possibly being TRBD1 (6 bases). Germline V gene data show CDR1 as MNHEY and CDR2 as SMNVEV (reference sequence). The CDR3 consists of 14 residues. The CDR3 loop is CASSPRGESYGQYF. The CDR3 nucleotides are TGTGCCAGCAGTCCCAGGGGAGAGTCCTACGGGCAGTACTTC.

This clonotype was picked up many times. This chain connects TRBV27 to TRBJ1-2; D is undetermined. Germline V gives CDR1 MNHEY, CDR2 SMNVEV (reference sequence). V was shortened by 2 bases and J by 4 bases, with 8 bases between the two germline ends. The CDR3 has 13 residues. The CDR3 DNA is TGTGCCAGCAGTTTAGCCGGGAGCTATGGCTACACCTTC. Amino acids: CASSLAGSYGYTF.

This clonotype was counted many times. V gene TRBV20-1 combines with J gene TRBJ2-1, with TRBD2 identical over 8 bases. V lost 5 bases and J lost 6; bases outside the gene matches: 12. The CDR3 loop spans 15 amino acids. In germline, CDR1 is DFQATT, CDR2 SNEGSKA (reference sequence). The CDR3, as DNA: TGCAGTGCTCCAACGGGACTAGGGGGTTCCAATGAGCAGTTCTTC. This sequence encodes CSAPTGLGGSNEQFF.

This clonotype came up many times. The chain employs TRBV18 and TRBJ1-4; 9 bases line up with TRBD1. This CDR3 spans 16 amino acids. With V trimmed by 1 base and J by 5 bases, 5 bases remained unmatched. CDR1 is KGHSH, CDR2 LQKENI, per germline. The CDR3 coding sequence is TGTGCCAGCTCACCACGATCCGGGACAGGGAATGAAAAACTGTTTTTT. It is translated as CASSPRSGTGNEKLFF.

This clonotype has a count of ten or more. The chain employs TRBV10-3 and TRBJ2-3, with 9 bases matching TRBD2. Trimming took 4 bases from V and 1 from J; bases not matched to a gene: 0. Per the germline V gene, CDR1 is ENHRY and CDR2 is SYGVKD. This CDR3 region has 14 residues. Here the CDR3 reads CAISGTSGTDTQYF. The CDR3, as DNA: TGTGCCATCAGTGGGACTAGCGGCACAGATACGCAGTATTTT.

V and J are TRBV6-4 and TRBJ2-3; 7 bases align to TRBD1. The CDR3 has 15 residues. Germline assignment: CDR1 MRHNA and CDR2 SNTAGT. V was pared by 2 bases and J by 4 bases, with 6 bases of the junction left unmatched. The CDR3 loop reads CASSDEQGGPDTQYF. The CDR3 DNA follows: TGTGCCAGCAGTGACGAACAAGGGGGCCCAGATACGCAGTATTTT.

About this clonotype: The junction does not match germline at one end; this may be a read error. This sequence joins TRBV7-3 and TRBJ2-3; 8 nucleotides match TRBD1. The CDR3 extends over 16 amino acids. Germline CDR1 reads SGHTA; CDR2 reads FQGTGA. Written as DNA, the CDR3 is TGTGCCAGCAGCTTAACTCCAAGCAGGGGGCAAGATAGGCAGTATTTT. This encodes CASSLTPSRGQDRQYF.

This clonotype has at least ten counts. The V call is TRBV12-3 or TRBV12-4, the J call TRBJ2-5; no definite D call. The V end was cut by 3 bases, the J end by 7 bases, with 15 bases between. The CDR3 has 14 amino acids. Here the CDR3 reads CASSLSGRTGTQYF. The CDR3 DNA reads TGTGCCAGCAGTTTGTCCGGGCGGACCGGGACCCAGTACTTC.

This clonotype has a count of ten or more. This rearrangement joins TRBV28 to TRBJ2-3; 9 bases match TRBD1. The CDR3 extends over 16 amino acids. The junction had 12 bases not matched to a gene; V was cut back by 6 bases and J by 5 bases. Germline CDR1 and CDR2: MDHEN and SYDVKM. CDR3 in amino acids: CASSSLRDRVGDTQYF. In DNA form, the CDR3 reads TGTGCCAGCAGCTCCCTCCGGGACAGGGTAGGAGATACGCAGTATTTT.

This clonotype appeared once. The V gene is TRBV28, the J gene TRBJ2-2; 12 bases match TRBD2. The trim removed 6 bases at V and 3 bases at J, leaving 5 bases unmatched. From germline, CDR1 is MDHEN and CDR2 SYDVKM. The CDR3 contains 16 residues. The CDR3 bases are TGTGCCAGCAGACGGACTAGCGGGAAGGACACCGGGGAGCTGTTTTTT. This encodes CASRRTSGKDTGELFF.

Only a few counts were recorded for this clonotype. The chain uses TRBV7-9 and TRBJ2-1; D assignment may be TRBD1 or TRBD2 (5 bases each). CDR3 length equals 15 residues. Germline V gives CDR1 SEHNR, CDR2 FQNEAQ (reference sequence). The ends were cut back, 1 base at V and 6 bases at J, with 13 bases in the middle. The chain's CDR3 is CASSLVGGLGNEQFF. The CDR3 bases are TGTGCCAGCAGCTTAGTTGGGGGATTGGGCAATGAGCAGTTCTTC.

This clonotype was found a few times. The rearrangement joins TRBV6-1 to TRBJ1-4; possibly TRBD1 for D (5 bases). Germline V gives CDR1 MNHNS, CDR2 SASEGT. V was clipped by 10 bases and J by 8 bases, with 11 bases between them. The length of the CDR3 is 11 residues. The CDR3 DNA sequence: TGTGCCACCAGGGATGGGGAAAAACTGTTTTTT. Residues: CATRDGEKLFF.

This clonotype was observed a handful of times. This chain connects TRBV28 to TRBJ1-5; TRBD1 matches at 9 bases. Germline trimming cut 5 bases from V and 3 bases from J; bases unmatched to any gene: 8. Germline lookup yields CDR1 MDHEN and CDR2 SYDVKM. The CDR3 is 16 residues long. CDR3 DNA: TGTGCCAGCAGTAGCCGACAGGGGGACTACAATCAGCCCCAGCATTTT. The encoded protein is CASSSRQGDYNQPQHF.

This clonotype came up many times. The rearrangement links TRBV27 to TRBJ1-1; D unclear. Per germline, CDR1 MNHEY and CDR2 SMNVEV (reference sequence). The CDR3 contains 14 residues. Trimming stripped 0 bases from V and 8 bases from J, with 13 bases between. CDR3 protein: CASSLSFTEDEAFF. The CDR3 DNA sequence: TGTGCCAGCAGTTTATCGTTCACCGAGGACGAAGCTTTCTTT.

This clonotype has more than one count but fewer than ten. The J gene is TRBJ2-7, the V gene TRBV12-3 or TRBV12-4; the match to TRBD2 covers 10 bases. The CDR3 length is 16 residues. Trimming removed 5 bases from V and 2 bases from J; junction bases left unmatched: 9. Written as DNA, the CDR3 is TGTGCCAGCAGTCTCTTACCTAGCGGGGGACCCTACGAGCAGTACTTC. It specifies CASSLLPSGGPYEQYF.

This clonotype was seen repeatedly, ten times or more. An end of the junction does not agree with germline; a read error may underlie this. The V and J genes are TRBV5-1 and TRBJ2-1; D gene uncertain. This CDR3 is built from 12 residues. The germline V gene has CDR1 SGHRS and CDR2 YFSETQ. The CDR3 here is CASSPLYNEQFF. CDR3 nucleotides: TGTGCCAGCAGTCCGCTTTACAATGAGCAGTTCTTC.

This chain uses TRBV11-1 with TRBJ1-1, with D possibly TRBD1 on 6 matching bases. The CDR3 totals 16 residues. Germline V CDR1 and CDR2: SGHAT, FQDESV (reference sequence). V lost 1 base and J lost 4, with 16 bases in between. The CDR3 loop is CASSLVAGVAGTEAFF. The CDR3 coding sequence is TGTGCCAGCAGCTTAGTGGCAGGGGTTGCTGGCACTGAAGCTTTCTTT.

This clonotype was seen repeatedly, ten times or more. CDR3 nucleotides: TGTGCCAGCAGTTTAACGTATGGGACAGGGATATCCTACGAGCAGTACTTC. Translation: CASSLTYGTGISYEQYF. The chain uses TRBV27 and TRBJ2-7; the match to TRBD1 covers 9 bases. Trimming removed 2 bases from V and 1 base from J; junction bases left unmatched: 9. Germline V gene lookup returns CDR1 MNHEY and CDR2 SMNVEV (reference sequence). The CDR3 spans 17 residues.

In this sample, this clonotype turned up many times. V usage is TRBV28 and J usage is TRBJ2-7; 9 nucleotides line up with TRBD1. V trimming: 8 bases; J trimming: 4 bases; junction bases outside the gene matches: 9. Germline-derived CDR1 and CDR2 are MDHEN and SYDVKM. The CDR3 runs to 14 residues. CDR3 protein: CASRATGGLYEQYF. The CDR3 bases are TGTGCCAGCCGGGCGACAGGGGGTCTGTACGAGCAGTACTTC.

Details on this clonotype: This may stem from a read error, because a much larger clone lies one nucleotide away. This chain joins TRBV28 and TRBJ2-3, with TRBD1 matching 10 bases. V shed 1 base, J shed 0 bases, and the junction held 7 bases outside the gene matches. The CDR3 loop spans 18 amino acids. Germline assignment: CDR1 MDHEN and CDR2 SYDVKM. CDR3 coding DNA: TGTGCCAGCAGTTTATCGGGACAGGGGATCCCTAGCACAGATACGCAGTATTTT. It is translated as CASSLSGQGIPSTDTQYF.

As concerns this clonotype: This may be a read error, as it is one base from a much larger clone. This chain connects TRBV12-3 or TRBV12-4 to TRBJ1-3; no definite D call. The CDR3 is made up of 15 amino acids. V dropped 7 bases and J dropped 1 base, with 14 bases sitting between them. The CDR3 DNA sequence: TGTGCCAGCACTCTCTTCCCCACGTCTGGAAACACCATATATTTT. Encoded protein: CASTLFPTSGNTIYF.

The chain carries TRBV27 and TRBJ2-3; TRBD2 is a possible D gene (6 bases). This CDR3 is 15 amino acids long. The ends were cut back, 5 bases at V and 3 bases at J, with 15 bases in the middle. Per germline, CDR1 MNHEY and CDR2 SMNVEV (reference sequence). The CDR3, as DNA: TGTGCCAGCAGTCCCGAATGGGGGAGGACAGATACGCAGTATTTT. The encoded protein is CASSPEWGRTDTQYF.

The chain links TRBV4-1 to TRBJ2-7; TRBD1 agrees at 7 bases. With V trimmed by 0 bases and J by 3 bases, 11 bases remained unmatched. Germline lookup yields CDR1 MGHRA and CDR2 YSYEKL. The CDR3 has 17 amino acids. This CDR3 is CASSQDQTGAKHYEQYF. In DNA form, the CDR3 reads TGCGCCAGCAGCCAAGATCAAACAGGGGCTAAACACTACGAGCAGTACTTC.